These T cell receptor beta chains were read from a single sample in a study of shared clonotypes between healthy human individuals. Assay: immunoSEQ multiplex PCR; the TCRdb copy retains only in-frame clones and omits some. Here the sample spans 1.5 million to 2.5 million clones, less than 95% being singletons. The sequenced sample consisted of naive CD8+ T cells sorted from blood. These receptors came from a man between 18 and 29 years old in good health. Both conserved end residues are trimmed from each CDR3.

TRBV28,ASSWFQGPSYEQY
TRBV5-6,ASSLGGGEKLF
TRBV5-4,ASRDWTSGNYEQY
TRBV27,ASSPTSSGANVLT
TRBV14,ASSPNRGEQY
TRBV7-2,ASSLPAQGVGQIQETQY
TRBV4-1,ASSHTSGSSYEQY
TRBV27,ASSLSATGGNQPQH
TRBV7-9,ASSPPGGGGYT
TRBV7-9,ASSGLAGATGYNEQF
TRBV10-2,ASSESYTSGFYEQY
TRBV4-1,ASSQTSGRFEQY
TRBV11-2,ASSLPGLGAEGYNEQF
TRBV5-6,ASSPGTGQNTGELF
TRBV6-1,ASSEVGQQNSPLH
TRBV6-5,ASSYEPGQGGYT
TRBV13,ASSLGGQGLTQNYGYT
TRBV5-6,ASSLTPGWGTDTQY
TRBV4-1,ASSLMGDSYEQY
TRBV5-6,ASSLVREQY
TRBV30,AWSVHNTEAF
TRBV4-1,ASSQDPAGGHADTQY
TRBV19,ASTPGQGLGYT
TRBV29-1,SVLDTGELF
TRBV11-2,ASSLGFYEQY
TRBV5-1,ASSLNSPPLASGGDSTDTQY
TRBV6-5,ASSSETIPQH
TRBV2,ASRAQVTREDEQF
TRBV19,ASSILVQGGSPLH
TRBV5-4,ASSLGQVGGEQF
TRBV19,ASSYLGANTEAF
TRBV7-9,ASSLVVGGFAEKLF
TRBV29-1,SVEDPLAGNPYEQY
TRBV9,ASSVGPRDYTEAF
TRBV9,ASSVGLATTFPGGELF
TRBV19,ASSIKSGSYNEQF
TRBV27,ASSRQGHETQY
TRBV29-1,SASTGTGSYNEQF
TRBV19,ASSFRDRSYEQY
TRBV2,ASSASYGYT
TRBV10-2,ASQGDYGYT
TRBV15,ATSGNGKGIYEQY